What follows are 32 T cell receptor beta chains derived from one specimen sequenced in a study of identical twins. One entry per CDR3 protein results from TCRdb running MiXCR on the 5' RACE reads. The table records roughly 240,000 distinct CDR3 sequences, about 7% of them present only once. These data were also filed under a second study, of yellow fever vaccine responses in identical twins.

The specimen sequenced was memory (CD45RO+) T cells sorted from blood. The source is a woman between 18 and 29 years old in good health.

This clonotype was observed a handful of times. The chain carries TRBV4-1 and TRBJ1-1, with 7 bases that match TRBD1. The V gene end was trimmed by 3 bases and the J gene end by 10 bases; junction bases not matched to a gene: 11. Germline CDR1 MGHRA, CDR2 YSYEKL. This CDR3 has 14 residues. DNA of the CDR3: TGCGCCAGCAGCCAGGGGACAGATAGGAGGGGAGCTTTCTTT. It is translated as CASSQGTDRRGAFF.

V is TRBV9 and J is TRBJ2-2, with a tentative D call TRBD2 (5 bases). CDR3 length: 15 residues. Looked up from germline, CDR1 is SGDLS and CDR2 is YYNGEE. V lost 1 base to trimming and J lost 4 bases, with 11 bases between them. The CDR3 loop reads CASSVSPEGTGELFF. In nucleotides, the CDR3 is TGTGCCAGCAGCGTATCCCCAGAGGGCACCGGGGAGCTGTTTTTT.

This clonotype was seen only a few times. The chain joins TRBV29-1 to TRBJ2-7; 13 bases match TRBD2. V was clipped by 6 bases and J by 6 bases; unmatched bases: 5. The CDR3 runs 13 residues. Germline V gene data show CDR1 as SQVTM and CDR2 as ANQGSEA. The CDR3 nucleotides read TGCAGCGTACCCGGGACTAGCGGGACCGAGCAGTACTTC. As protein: CSVPGTSGTEQYF.

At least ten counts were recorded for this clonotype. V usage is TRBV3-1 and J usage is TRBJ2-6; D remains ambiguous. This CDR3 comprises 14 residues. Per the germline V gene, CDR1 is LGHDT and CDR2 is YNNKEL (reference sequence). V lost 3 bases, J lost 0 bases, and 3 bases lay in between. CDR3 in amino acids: CASSQDSGANVLTF. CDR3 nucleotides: TGTGCCAGCAGCCAGGACTCTGGGGCCAACGTCCTGACTTTC.

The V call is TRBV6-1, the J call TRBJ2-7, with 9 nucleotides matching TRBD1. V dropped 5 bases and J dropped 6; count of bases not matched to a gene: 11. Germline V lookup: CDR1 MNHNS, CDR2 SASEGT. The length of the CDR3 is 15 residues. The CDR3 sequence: CASSPVTGTGSEQYV. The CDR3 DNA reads TGTGCCAGCAGTCCCGTCACCGGGACAGGGTCCGAGCAGTACGTC.

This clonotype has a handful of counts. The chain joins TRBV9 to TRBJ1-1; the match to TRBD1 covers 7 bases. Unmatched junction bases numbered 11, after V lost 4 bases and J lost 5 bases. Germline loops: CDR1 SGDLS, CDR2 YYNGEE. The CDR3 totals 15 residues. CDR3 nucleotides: TGTGCCAGCAGCCCGGAGAGGGGGCTAGGAACTGAAGCTTTCTTT. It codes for CASSPERGLGTEAFF.

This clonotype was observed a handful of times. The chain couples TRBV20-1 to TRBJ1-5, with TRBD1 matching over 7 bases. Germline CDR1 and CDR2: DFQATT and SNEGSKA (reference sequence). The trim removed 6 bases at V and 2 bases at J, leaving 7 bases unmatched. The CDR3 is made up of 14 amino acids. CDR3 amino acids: CSARQGTGNQPQHF. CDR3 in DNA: TGCAGTGCCCGACAGGGCACAGGCAATCAGCCCCAGCATTTT.

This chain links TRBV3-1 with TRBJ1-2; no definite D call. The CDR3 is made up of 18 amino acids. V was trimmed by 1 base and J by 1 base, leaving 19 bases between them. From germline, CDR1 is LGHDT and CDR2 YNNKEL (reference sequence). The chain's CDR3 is CASSQAAASFSVNYGYTF. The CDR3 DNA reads TGTGCCAGCAGCCAAGCAGCAGCGTCCTTCTCCGTTAACTATGGCTACACCTTC.

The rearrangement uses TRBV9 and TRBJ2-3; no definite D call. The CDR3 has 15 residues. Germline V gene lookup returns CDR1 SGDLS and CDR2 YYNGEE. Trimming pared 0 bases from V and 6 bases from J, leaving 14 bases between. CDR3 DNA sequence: TGTGCCAGCAGCGTAGGAAAGACGGATGGGGATACGCAGTATTTT. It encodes CASSVGKTDGDTQYF.

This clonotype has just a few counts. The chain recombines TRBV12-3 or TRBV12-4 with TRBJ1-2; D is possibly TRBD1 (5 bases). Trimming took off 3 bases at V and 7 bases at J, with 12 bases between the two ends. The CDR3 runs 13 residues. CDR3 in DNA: TGTGCCAGCAGTTTTAAAACCGGGGGTGGCTACACCTTC. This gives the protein CASSFKTGGGYTF.

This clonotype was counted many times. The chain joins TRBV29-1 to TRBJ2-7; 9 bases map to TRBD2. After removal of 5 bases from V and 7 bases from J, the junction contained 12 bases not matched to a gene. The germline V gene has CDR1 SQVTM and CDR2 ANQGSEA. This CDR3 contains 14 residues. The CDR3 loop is CSVTVTSGGREQYF. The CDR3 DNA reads TGCAGCGTTACCGTGACTAGCGGTGGTAGGGAGCAGTACTTC.

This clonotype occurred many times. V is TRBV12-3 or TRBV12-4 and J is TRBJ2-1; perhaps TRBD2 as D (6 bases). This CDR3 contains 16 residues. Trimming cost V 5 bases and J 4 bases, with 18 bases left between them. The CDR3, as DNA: TGTGCCAGCAGTGTCTCTGCCGCGGGGAAGTACAATGAGCAGTTCTTC. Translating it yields CASSVSAAGKYNEQFF.

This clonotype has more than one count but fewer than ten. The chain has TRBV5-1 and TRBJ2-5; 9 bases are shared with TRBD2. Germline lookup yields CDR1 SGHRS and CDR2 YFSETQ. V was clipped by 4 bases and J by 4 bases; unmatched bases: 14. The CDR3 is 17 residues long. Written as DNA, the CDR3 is TGCGCCAGCAGCGAAAGAGCGGGGGGTCCGGTGAGAGAGACCCAGTACTTC. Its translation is CASSERAGGPVRETQYF.

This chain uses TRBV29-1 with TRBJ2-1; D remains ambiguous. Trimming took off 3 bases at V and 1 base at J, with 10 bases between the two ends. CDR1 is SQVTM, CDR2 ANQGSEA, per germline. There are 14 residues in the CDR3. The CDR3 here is CSVDLTPSYNEQFF. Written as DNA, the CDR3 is TGCAGCGTTGATCTGACTCCTTCCTACAATGAGCAGTTCTTC.

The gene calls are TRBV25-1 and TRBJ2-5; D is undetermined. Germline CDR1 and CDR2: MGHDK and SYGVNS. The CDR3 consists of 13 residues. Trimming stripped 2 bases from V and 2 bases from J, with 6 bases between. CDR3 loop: CASSEAIQETQYF. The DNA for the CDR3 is TGTGCCAGCAGTGAAGCTATACAAGAGACCCAGTACTTC.

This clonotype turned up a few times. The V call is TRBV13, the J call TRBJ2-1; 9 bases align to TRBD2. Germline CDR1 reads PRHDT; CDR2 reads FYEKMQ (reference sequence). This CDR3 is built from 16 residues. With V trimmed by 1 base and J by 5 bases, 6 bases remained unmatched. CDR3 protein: CASSLVVLAGNNEQFF. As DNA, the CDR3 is TGTGCCAGCAGCTTAGTTGTCCTAGCGGGGAACAATGAGCAGTTCTTC.

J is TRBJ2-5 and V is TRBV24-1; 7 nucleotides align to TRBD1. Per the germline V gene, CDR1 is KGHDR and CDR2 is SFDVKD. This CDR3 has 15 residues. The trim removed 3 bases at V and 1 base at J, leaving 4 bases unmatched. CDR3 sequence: CATSDRTGPQETQYF. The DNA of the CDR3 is TGTGCCACCAGTGATCGGACAGGCCCCCAAGAGACCCAGTACTTC.

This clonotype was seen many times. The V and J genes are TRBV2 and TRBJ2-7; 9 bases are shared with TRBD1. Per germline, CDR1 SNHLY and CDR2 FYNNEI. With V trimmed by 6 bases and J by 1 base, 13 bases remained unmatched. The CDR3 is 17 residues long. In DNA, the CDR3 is TGTGCCAGCAGCGTACGCGCCCCGGGACAGGGATCCTACGAGCAGTACTTC. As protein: CASSVRAPGQGSYEQYF.

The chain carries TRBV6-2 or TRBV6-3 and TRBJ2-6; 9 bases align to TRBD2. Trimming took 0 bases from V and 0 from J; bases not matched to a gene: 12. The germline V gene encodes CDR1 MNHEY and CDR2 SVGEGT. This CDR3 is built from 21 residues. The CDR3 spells CASSYSSAGGDLFSGANVLTF. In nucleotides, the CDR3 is TGTGCCAGCAGTTACTCGTCTGCGGGGGGGGACCTCTTCTCTGGGGCCAACGTCCTGACTTTC.

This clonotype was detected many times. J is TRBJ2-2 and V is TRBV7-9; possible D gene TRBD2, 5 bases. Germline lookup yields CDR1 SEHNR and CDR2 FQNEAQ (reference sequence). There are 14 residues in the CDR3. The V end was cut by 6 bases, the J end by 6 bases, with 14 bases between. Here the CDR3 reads CASRNTDYAGELFF. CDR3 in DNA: TGTGCCAGCAGAAACACTGACTACGCCGGGGAGCTGTTTTTT.

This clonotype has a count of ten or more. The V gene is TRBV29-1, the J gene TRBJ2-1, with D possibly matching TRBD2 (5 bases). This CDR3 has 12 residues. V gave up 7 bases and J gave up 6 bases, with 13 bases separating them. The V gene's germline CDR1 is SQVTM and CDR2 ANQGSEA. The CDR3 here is CSADPLANEQFF. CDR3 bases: TGCAGCGCCGACCCGCTAGCCAATGAGCAGTTCTTC.

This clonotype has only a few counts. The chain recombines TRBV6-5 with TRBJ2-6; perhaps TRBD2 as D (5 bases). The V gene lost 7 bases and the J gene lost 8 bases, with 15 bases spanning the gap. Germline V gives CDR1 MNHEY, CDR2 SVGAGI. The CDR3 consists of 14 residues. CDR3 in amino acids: CASTNRGSSNVLTF. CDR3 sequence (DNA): TGTGCCAGCACTAATCGAGGGAGTTCCAACGTCCTGACTTTC.

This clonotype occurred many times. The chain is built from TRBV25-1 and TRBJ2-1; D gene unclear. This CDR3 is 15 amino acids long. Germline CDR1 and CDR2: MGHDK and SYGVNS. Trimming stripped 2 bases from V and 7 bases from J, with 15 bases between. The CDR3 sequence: CASSETASYGNEQFF. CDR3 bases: TGTGCCAGCAGTGAAACCGCTTCTTATGGTAATGAGCAGTTCTTC.

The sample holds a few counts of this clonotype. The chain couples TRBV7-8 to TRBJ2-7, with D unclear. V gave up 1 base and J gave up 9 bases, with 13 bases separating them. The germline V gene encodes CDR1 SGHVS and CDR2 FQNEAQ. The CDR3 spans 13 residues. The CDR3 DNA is TGTGCCAGCAGCTTAGGTCCGGATGGCGGGCAGTACTTC. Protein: CASSLGPDGGQYF.

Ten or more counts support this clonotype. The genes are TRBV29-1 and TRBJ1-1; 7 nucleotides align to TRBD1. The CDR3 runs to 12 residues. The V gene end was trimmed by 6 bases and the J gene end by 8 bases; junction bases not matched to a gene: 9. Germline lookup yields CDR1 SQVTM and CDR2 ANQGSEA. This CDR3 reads CSVKTGSGEAFF. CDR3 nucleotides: TGCAGCGTGAAGACAGGGTCCGGGGAAGCTTTCTTT.

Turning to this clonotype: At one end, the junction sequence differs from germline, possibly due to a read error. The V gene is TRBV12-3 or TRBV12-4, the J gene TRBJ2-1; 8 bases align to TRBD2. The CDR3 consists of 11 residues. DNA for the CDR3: TGTGCCAGCAGGTTAGCGGGAGAGCAGTTCTTC. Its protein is CASRLAGEQFF.

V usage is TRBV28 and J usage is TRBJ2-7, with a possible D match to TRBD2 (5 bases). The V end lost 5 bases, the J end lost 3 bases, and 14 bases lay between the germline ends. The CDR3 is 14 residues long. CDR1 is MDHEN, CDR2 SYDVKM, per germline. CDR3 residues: CASSPGVLGYEQYV. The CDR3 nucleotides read TGTGCCAGCAGTCCCGGGGTCCTAGGCTACGAGCAGTACGTC.

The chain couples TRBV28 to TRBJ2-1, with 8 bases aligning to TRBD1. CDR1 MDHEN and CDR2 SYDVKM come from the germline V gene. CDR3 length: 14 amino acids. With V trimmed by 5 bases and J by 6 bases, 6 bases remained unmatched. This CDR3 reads CASSRTGLANEQFF. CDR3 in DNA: TGTGCCAGCAGTCGGACAGGGCTGGCCAATGAGCAGTTCTTC. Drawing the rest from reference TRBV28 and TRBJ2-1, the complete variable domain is DVKVTQSSRYLVKRTGEKVFLECVQDMDHENMFWYRQDPGLGLRLIYFSYDVKMKEKGDIPEGYSVSREKKERFSLILESASTNQTSMYLCASSRTGLANEQFFGPGTRLTVL.

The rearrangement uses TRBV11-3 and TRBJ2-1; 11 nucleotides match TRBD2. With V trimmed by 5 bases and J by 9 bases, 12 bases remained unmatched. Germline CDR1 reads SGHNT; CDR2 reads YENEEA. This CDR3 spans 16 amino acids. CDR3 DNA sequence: TGTGCCAGCAGCCCTCCGACTAGCGGGATTATCGGTGAGCAGTTCTTC. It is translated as CASSPPTSGIIGEQFF.

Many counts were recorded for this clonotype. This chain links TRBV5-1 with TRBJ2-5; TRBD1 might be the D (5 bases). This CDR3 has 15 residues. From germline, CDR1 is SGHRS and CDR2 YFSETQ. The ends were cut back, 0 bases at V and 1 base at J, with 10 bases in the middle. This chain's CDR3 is CASSLAQGPQETQYF. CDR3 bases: TGCGCCAGCAGCTTGGCGCAGGGTCCCCAAGAGACCCAGTACTTC.

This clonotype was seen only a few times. As DNA, the CDR3 is TGTGCCACCAGCAGAGACAGGGGAGGAGGGGAGCAGTACTTC. Protein sequence: CATSRDRGGGEQYF. The rearrangement uses TRBV15 and TRBJ2-7, with D tentatively TRBD1 or TRBD2 (6 bases each). Germline V gives CDR1 LNHNV, CDR2 YYDKDF (reference sequence). The CDR3 totals 14 residues. Trimming took 0 bases from V and 7 from J, leaving 13 bases between them.

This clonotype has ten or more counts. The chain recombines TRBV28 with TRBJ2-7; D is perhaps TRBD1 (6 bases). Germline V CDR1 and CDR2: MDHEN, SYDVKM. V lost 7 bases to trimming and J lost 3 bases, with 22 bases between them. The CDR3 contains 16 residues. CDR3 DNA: TGTGCCAGCACGAAGTTGGGGGCAGGCGGCGACTACGAGCAGTACTTC. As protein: CASTKLGAGGDYEQYF.